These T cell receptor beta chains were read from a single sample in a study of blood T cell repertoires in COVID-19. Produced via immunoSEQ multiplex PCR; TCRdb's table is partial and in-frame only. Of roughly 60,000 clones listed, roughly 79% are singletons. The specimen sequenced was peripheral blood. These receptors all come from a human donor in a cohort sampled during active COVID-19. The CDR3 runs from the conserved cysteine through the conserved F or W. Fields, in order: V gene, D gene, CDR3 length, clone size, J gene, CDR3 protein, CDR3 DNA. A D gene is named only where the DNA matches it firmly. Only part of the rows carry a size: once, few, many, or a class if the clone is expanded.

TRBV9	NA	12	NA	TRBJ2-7	CASSVGASEQYF	TGTGCCAGCAGCGTAGGAGCTAGCGAGCAGTACTTC
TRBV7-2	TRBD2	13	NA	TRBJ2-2	CASSLGDYGELFF	TGTGCCAGCAGCTTAGGGGACTACGGGGAGCTGTTTTTT
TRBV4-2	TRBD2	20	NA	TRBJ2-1	CASSSRRTTDSGRAYNEQFF	TGTGCCAGCAGCTCTCGCAGGACGACAGATAGCGGGAGGGCCTACAATGAGCAGTTCTTC
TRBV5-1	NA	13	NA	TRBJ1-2	CASSTGGGDGCTF	TGCGCCAGCAGCACGGGCGGGGGCGATGGCTGCACCTTC
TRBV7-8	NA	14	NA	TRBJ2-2	CASAGSANTGELFF	TGTGCCAGCGCGGGGTCAGCGAACACCGGGGAGCTGTTTTTT
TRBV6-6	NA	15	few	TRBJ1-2	CASSSSSPAGYGYTF	TGTGCCAGCAGTTCCTCGTCCCCCGCGGGCTATGGCTACACCTTC
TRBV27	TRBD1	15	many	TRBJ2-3	CASSPQGVSTDTQYF	TGTGCCAGCAGCCCCCAGGGGGTTAGCACAGATACGCAGTATTTT
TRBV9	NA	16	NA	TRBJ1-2	CASSVSHGQTNYGYTF	TGTGCCAGCAGCGTATCCCACGGACAGACAAACTATGGCTACACCTTC
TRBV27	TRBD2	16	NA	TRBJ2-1	CASSPWTSSSYNEQFF	TGTGCCAGCAGTCCCTGGACTAGCTCCTCCTACAATGAGCAGTTCTTC
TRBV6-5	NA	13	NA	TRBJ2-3	CASTQGATDTQYF	TGTGCCAGCACCCAAGGGGCCACAGATACGCAGTATTTT
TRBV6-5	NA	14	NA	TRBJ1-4	CASRVGGAGEKLFF	TGTGCCAGCAGGGTGGGGGGGGCAGGAGAAAAACTGTTTTTT
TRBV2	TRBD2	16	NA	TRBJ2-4	CASSELASGGQNIQYF	TGTGCCAGCAGTGAATTGGCTAGCGGGGGACAAAACATTCAGTACTTC
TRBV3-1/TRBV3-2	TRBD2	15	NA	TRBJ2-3	CASSPLSGGTDTQYF	TGTGCCAGCAGCCCCCTCAGCGGGGGCACAGATACGCAGTATTTT
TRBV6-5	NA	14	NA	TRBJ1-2	CASRDQGILYGYTF	TGTGCCAGCAGAGACCAGGGTATACTCTATGGCTACACCTTC
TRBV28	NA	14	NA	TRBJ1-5	CASSLILEGQPQHF	TGTGCCAGCAGTTTAATATTGGAGGGGCAGCCCCAGCATTTT
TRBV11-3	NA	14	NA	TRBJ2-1	CASSLESGSREQFF	TGTGCCAGCAGCTTAGAGTCCGGGTCGCGAGAGCAGTTCTTC
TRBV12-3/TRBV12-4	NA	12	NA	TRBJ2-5	CASSLTGLTQYF	TGTGCCAGCAGTTTAACGGGGTTGACCCAGTACTTC
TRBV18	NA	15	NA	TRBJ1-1	CASSPPEGRNTEAFF	TGTGCCAGCTCACCGCCGGAGGGACGGAACACTGAAGCTTTCTTT
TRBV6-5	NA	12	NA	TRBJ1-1	CASRETGTEAFF	TGTGCCAGCAGGGAGACAGGCACTGAAGCTTTCTTT
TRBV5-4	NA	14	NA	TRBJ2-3	CASSLAGSTDTQYF	TGTGCCAGCAGCTTAGCGGGTAGCACAGATACGCAGTATTTT
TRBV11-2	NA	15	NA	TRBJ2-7	CASSLVGQSYYEQYF	TGTGCCAGCAGCCTAGTAGGACAGAGTTACTACGAGCAGTACTTC
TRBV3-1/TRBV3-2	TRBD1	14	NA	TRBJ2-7	CASSQGGQTYEQYF	TGTGCCAGCAGCCAAGGGGGACAGACCTACGAGCAGTACTTC
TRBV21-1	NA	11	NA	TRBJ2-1	CAPPQGPGQFF	TGTGCTCCCCCCCAGGGCCCCGGGCAGTTCTTC